This TCR beta chain was sequenced for a study of Ad26.COV2.S vaccination and SARS-CoV-2 variants. General study findings and limits: It is possible that the TCR breadth and depth analyses underestimated the total T cell responses. It was found that vaccine and placebo recipients had similar non-spike TCR breadth. Spike-specific TCR breadth in vaccine recipients exceeded that seen in placebo recipients.

Treatment of the sample: some 20 received Ad26.COV2.S at low or high dose, single or two shots; several received placebo; per-sample allocation not given. Samples were taken on day 63 after the first vaccine or placebo injection. It was an adult aged 18-55 years in Boston who was the donor. The junction had 13 bases not matched to a gene; V was cut back by 7 bases and J by 2 bases. The CDR3 loop spans 17 amino acids. The germline V gene encodes CDR1 MDHEN and CDR2 SYDVKM. Some clones are missing from TCRdb's copy, which holds only in-frame ones; the method was immunoSEQ multiplex PCR. The profile shows 200,000 to 300,000 clones, 88% of them singletons. On this clone itself: Its antigen is still unknown.

The receptor was derived from a person aged 18-60 years who received the Ad26.COV2.S COVID-19 vaccine or a placebo. The J gene is TRBJ1-3, the V gene TRBV28; 8 bases match TRBD1. The sequencing used peripheral blood, collected in a trial of Ad26.COV2.S vaccine versus placebo. The CDR3 bases are TGTGCCAGCACCATACCACCCGGACAGGGAACTGGAAACACCATATATTTT. As protein: CASTIPPGQGTGNTIYF.